The 20 T cell receptor beta chains below all came from one sample that was sequenced in a study of T cell responses to AZD1222 COVID-19 vaccine. The repertoire was sequenced with immunoSEQ multiplex PCR; TCRdb's copy has only in-frame clones and lacks some. The sample gives 70,000 to 95,000 clones, 80% to 95% of which show up once; about 30% is in the top ten. The sequencing used peripheral blood, collected 28 days after the second AZD1222 dose. These receptor sequences come from an adult who received the AZD1222 COVID-19 vaccine.

The chain links TRBV6-2 or TRBV6-3 to TRBJ2-3; tentatively, D is TRBD2 (6 bases). This CDR3 region has 16 residues. V was shortened by 2 bases and J by 1 base, with 13 bases between the two germline ends. Per germline, CDR1 MNHEY and CDR2 SVGEGT. The CDR3 loop reads CASSYPSGSGTDTQYF. The CDR3 DNA is TGTGCCAGCAGTTACCCGTCCGGGAGCGGCACAGATACGCAGTATTTT.

The chain couples TRBV6-1 to TRBJ1-4, with D perhaps TRBD1 (5 bases). CDR1 is MNHNS, CDR2 SASEGT, per germline. The CDR3 contains 15 residues. V dropped 1 base and J dropped 8 bases, with 14 bases sitting between them. In DNA, the CDR3 is TGTGCCAGCAGTGAAGGGAGCGGGGGTAGGGAAAAACTGTTTTTT. It yields the protein CASSEGSGGREKLFF.

The chain has TRBV27 and TRBJ2-7, with 7 positions matching TRBD1. The CDR3 sequence is 15 residues long. The germline V gene encodes CDR1 MNHEY and CDR2 SMNVEV (reference sequence). With 5 bases clipped from V and 0 bases from J, the junction kept 7 bases outside the gene matches. The CDR3: CASSQGQASSYEQYF. The CDR3 nucleotides read TGTGCCAGCAGTCAAGGACAGGCAAGCTCCTACGAGCAGTACTTC.

The genes are TRBV16 and TRBJ2-4; D ambiguous. The CDR3 contains 12 residues. Looked up from germline, CDR1 is KGHSY and CDR2 is FQNENV. Trimming took off 4 bases at V and 3 bases at J, with 4 bases between the two ends. The CDR3 reads CASSRDKNIQYF. The CDR3 DNA reads TGTGCCAGCAGCCGGGACAAAAACATTCAGTACTTC.

The V and J genes are TRBV28 and TRBJ1-6, with D unresolved. The CDR3 has 14 amino acids. Germline V gene lookup returns CDR1 MDHEN and CDR2 SYDVKM. V lost 7 bases, J lost 0 bases, and 7 bases lay in between. CDR3 protein: CASTESSYNSPLHF. CDR3 DNA: TGTGCCAGCACGGAGAGCTCCTATAATTCACCCCTCCACTTT.

This chain uses TRBV11-3 with TRBJ2-1, with D unclear. Germline loops: CDR1 SGHNT, CDR2 YENEEA. The CDR3 is 14 amino acids. V lost 1 base and J 7 bases, leaving 11 bases between the germline ends. For the CDR3, the DNA is TGTGCCAGCAGCTTAGGGCAGCGCGGAAATGAGCAGTTCTTC. Amino acids: CASSLGQRGNEQFF.

The J gene is TRBJ2-7, the V gene TRBV5-1; TRBD2 agrees at 10 bases. The CDR3 is made up of 16 amino acids. V shed 4 bases, J shed 7 bases, and the junction held 14 bases outside the gene matches. The germline gives CDR1 SGHRS, CDR2 YFSETQ. The CDR3 DNA reads TGCGCCAGCAGCCCCGGGACTAGCGTCCTACGGGGGGAGCAGTACTTC. This gives the protein CASSPGTSVLRGEQYF.

The V gene is TRBV10-3, the J gene TRBJ1-2, with a tentative D call TRBD1 (6 bases). Trimming cost V 0 bases and J 8 bases, with 19 bases left between them. CDR1 is ENHRY, CDR2 SYGVKD, per germline. The CDR3 runs 16 residues. DNA for the CDR3: TGTGCCATCAGTGAGTCGGTGGAGGCCGTCAGGGGAGGCTACACCTTC. This sequence encodes CAISESVEAVRGGYTF.

The chain uses TRBV28 and TRBJ1-4; D not certain. Per the germline V gene, CDR1 is MDHEN and CDR2 is SYDVKM. V was cut by 3 bases and J by 8 bases, with 28 bases left in between. The CDR3 is 19 residues long. The CDR3 spells CASSLPLSRLRAGWEKLFF. The CDR3 DNA follows: TGTGCCAGCAGTTTGCCCCTATCACGTCTTAGGGCTGGGTGGGAAAAACTGTTTTTT.

The chain employs TRBV7-2 and TRBJ2-3; 8 nucleotides line up with TRBD2. This CDR3 comprises 16 residues. CDR1 SGHTA and CDR2 FQGNSA come from the germline V gene. V dropped 5 bases and J dropped 5; count of bases not matched to a gene: 12. CDR3 amino acids: CASSVGPGLAQDTQYF. CDR3 DNA sequence: TGTGCCAGCAGCGTAGGGCCCGGACTAGCACAAGATACGCAGTATTTT.

This clone was seen only once. CDR3 bases: TGTGCCAGCAGCAATCACCAGGGTGGGTCTGAAGCTTTCTTT. Amino acid sequence: CASSNHQGGSEAFF. This sequence joins TRBV5-4 and TRBJ1-1; D is perhaps TRBD1 (5 bases). CDR1 and CDR2 from the germline V gene are SGHNT and YYREEE (reference sequence). The CDR3 has 14 residues. Between the trimmed V and J ends, which lost 4 bases and 6 bases, there was a span of 16 bases.

The CDR3 here is CASSLALVDTQYF. In nucleotides, the CDR3 is TGCGCCAGCAGCTTGGCCCTGGTAGATACGCAGTATTTT. This chain links TRBV5-1 with TRBJ2-3; D gene uncertain. Germline loops: CDR1 SGHRS, CDR2 YFSETQ. The CDR3 is made up of 13 amino acids. V lost 0 bases, J lost 5 bases, and 7 bases lay in between.

Turning to this clone: The junction departs from the called germline gene at one end, perhaps through a read error. The V and J genes are TRBV5-6 and TRBJ2-7; D ambiguous. The CDR3 has 13 residues. CDR1 and CDR2 from the germline V gene are SGHDT and YYEEEE. This CDR3 reads CASSLEGSSEQYF. The CDR3 region has the DNA TGTGCCAGCAGCTTGGAGGGCTCCTCCGAGCAGTACTTC.

The chain links TRBV5-1 to TRBJ2-2; no firm D call. The CDR3 totals 15 residues. Germline CDR1 and CDR2: SGHRS and YFSETQ. The V end was cut by 2 bases, the J end by 4 bases, with 12 bases between. CDR3 loop: CASSLNSVGTGELFF. The CDR3 DNA reads as TGCGCCAGCAGCTTAAATAGTGTAGGCACCGGGGAGCTGTTTTTT.

This chain connects TRBV18 to TRBJ2-1, with D perhaps TRBD2 (6 bases). V gave up 1 base and J gave up 2 bases, with 18 bases separating them. The CDR3 is 18 amino acids. The germline V gene encodes CDR1 KGHSH and CDR2 LQKENI. The DNA of the CDR3 is TGTGCCAGCTCACCACGGGGTTCCGGGGGAGCCACCTACAATGAGCAGTTCTTC. This sequence encodes CASSPRGSGGATYNEQFF.

This rearrangement joins TRBV2 to TRBJ2-3; 10 bases align to TRBD1. J gave up 5 bases and V 4 bases, and 6 bases lay outside the gene matches. The CDR3 runs to 15 residues. CDR1 and CDR2 (germline): SNHLY, FYNNEI. CDR3 loop: CASSGQGALVDTQYF. CDR3 nucleotide sequence: TGTGCCAGCAGTGGACAGGGGGCTTTAGTAGATACGCAGTATTTT.

The gene calls are TRBV6-5 and TRBJ1-2, with 10 bases matching TRBD1. From germline, CDR1 is MNHEY and CDR2 SVGAGI. Unmatched junction bases numbered 5, after V lost 4 bases and J lost 3 bases. The CDR3 covers 15 residues. This CDR3 reads CASSSRTGGDYGYTF. CDR3 nucleotides: TGTGCCAGCAGTTCAAGGACAGGGGGTGACTATGGCTACACCTTC.

The chain is built from TRBV3-1 (or the pseudogene TRBV3-2) and TRBJ2-5; D ambiguous. Germline CDR1 reads LGHDT; CDR2 reads YNNKEL (reference sequence). The V gene lost 2 bases and the J gene lost 4 bases, with 5 bases spanning the gap. The CDR3 loop spans 12 amino acids. CDR3 nucleotides: TGTGCCAGCAGCCAATACGGAGAGACCCAGTACTTC. Residues: CASSQYGETQYF.

The genes are TRBV6-6 and TRBJ2-6; maybe TRBD1 (6 bases). The germline gives CDR1 MNHNY, CDR2 SVGAGI (reference sequence). V gave up 6 bases and J gave up 12 bases, with 15 bases separating them. The CDR3 is made up of 13 amino acids. DNA for the CDR3: TGTGCCAGCAGCGACAGGCAGCCCTCCGTCCTGACTTTC. Its translation is CASSDRQPSVLTF.

V is TRBV6-5 and J is TRBJ2-4; D not certain. The V gene's germline CDR1 is MNHEY and CDR2 SVGAGI. With 0 bases removed from V and 0 bases from J, the gap between germline ends came to 9 bases. CDR3 size: 16 residues. CDR3 protein: CASSYSISIAKNIQYF. The DNA for the CDR3 is TGTGCCAGCAGTTACTCGATTTCAATAGCCAAAAACATTCAGTACTTC.